This passage covers 17 T cell receptor beta chains from one sample sequenced in a study of cytomegalovirus exposure and HLA in healthy donors. Primers for the PCR totalled 60 Vbeta and 13 Jbeta. The data were produced by immunoSEQ multiplex PCR, yet TCRdb's version contains in-frame clones alone and is incomplete. The data show some 200,000 clones, roughly 73% seen once. Sequencing was performed on PBMCs. These receptors all come from a woman aged 30 to 39 in good health and CMV-seronegative.

This clone came up once. V usage is TRBV4-3 and J usage is TRBJ2-1, with D perhaps TRBD2 (5 bases). CDR3 size: 14 residues. CDR1 and CDR2 (germline): LGHNA, YSLEER. V lost 3 bases to trimming and J lost 13 bases, with 19 bases between them. CDR3 residues: CASSHPRGGGEQFF. CDR3 nucleotides: TGCGCCAGCAGCCATCCGAGAGGAGGTGGAGAACAGTTCTTC.

V gene TRBV9 combines with J gene TRBJ2-5, with D possibly TRBD1 on 6 matching bases. V was pared by 1 base and J by 4 bases, with 11 bases between. The CDR3 runs to 14 residues. Germline values: CDR1 SGDLS, CDR2 YYNGEE. The CDR3 sequence is CASSVQGLSETQYF. For the CDR3, the DNA is TGTGCCAGCAGCGTACAGGGGCTCTCAGAGACCCAGTACTTC.

The rearrangement uses TRBV9 and TRBJ2-1; TRBD2 matches 11 bases. The V segment lost 2 bases and the J segment 8 bases; nucleotides outside the gene matches: 6. The germline gives CDR1 SGDLS, CDR2 YYNGEE. The length of the CDR3 is 15 residues. DNA of the CDR3: TGTGCCAGCAGCGTGACTAGCGGGAAGGGAGATGAGCAGTTCTTC. As protein: CASSVTSGKGDEQFF. The whole variable domain, remainder taken from reference TRBV9 and TRBJ2-1, is DSGVTQTPKHLITATGQRVTLRCSPRSGDLSVYWYQQSLDQGLQFLIQYYNGEERAKGNILERFSAQQFPDLHSELNLSSLELGDSALYFCASSVTSGKGDEQFFGPGTRLTVL.

V is TRBV14 and J is TRBJ1-2; 8 nucleotides match TRBD1. V was pared by 6 bases and J by 4 bases, with 7 bases of the junction left unmatched. CDR1 SGHDN and CDR2 FVKESK come from the germline V gene. The CDR3 is made up of 14 amino acids. CDR3 in DNA: TGTGCCAGCAGTGGACAGGGCAAGGGCTATGGCTACACCTTC. It is translated as CASSGQGKGYGYTF.

The rearrangement links TRBV4-3 to TRBJ2-1, with TRBD1 matching over 7 bases. The CDR3 covers 19 residues. Germline V CDR1 and CDR2: LGHNA, YSLEER. The ends lost 0 bases at V and 0 bases at J; junction bases unmatched: 11. CDR3 protein: CASSQEAGGNFGSYNEQFF. The CDR3 DNA is TGCGCCAGCAGCCAAGAAGCAGGGGGAAACTTTGGCTCCTACAATGAGCAGTTCTTC.

The rearrangement links TRBV25-1 to TRBJ2-5; the match to TRBD1 covers 7 bases. Germline CDR1 is MGHDK and CDR2 is SYGVNS. This CDR3 is 14 amino acids long. Unmatched junction bases numbered 7, after V lost 8 bases and J lost 1 base. The CDR3 reads CASEQGDLQETQYF. The CDR3 DNA reads as TGTGCCAGCGAGCAGGGGGATCTCCAAGAGACCCAGTACTTC.

The chain combines TRBV10-3 with TRBJ2-5; 8 bases are a match to TRBD2. This CDR3 is built from 18 residues. Trimming cost V 2 bases and J 2 bases; bases outside gene matches: 13. CDR1 is ENHRY and CDR2 is SYGVKD in the germline V gene. CDR3: CAISEPDGRRGDQETQYF. The CDR3 nucleotides are TGTGCCATCAGTGAGCCGGACGGCCGGCGGGGGGATCAAGAGACCCAGTACTTC.

J is TRBJ2-2 and V is TRBV9; D might be TRBD1 (6 bases). Trimming took 6 bases from V and 4 from J, leaving 13 bases between them. The CDR3 has 14 residues. The germline V gene has CDR1 SGDLS and CDR2 YYNGEE. CDR3 in DNA: TGTGCCAGCACCAAGGGGACACGCACCGGGGAGCTGTTTTTT. Its translation: CASTKGTRTGELFF.

This rearrangement joins TRBV6-5 to TRBJ2-1, with 8 bases identical to TRBD2. V shed 7 bases and J 7 bases; nucleotides not matched to a gene: 12. This CDR3 is built from 15 residues. Germline CDR1 reads MNHEY; CDR2 reads SVGAGI. The CDR3 bases are TGTGCCAGCACCACCGTTAGCGGCGGGGGGAATGAGCAGTTCTTC. Translating it yields CASTTVSGGGNEQFF.

The V and J genes are TRBV6-5 and TRBJ1-2; D may be TRBD1 (5 bases). This CDR3 comprises 13 residues. Trimming removed 5 bases from V and 5 bases from J, with 12 bases in between. Germline loops: CDR1 MNHEY, CDR2 SVGAGI. Written as DNA, the CDR3 is TGTGCCAGCAGTCCAGACAGTTCATATGGCTACACCTTC. It is translated as CASSPDSSYGYTF.

This clone was observed once. This chain uses TRBV9 with TRBJ2-5; weak D call: TRBD1 (5 bases). The J call may be in error: the DNA end matches TRBJ2-7 better. The CDR3 has 15 residues. Germline CDR1 is SGDLS and CDR2 is YYNGEE. This CDR3 is CASSVGSGITYEQYF. CDR3 sequence (DNA): TGTGCCAGCAGCGTAGGGTCAGGGATTACTTACGAGCAGTACTTC.

V gene TRBV10-2 combines with J gene TRBJ1-5; D is perhaps TRBD1 (6 bases). Germline values: CDR1 WSHSY, CDR2 SAAADI. The CDR3 has 14 residues. V lost 6 bases and J lost 3, with 12 bases in between. In DNA form, the CDR3 reads TGCGCCAGCAGGACAGGTTTGGACAATCAGCCCCAGCATTTT. It translates to CASRTGLDNQPQHF.

This clone appeared a few times. The V gene is TRBV25-1, the J gene TRBJ2-1; the D gene is possibly TRBD1 (6 bases). In germline, CDR1 is MGHDK, CDR2 SYGVNS. The CDR3 sequence is 16 residues long. With 4 bases removed from V and 4 bases from J, the gap between germline ends came to 17 bases. The CDR3 protein is CASSGQGPLSYNEQFF. The CDR3 DNA follows: TGTGCCAGCAGTGGGCAGGGGCCCCTGTCTTACAATGAGCAGTTCTTC. The variable domain in full, with the rest retrieved from reference TRBV25-1 and TRBJ2-1, is EADIYQTPRYLVIGTGKKITLECSQTMGHDKMYWYQQDPGMELHLIHYSYGVNSTEKGDLSSESTVSRIRTEHFPLTLESARPSHTSQYLCASSGQGPLSYNEQFFGPGTRLTVL.

The chain couples TRBV4-2 to TRBJ2-7; no reliable D call. CDR1 and CDR2 (germline): LGHNA, YNFKEQ. Between the trimmed V and J ends, which lost 6 bases and 0 bases, there was a span of 15 bases. The length of the CDR3 is 15 residues. The CDR3 loop reads CASSPSRLYSYEQYF. CDR3 bases: TGTGCCAGCAGTCCCTCGAGGCTTTACTCCTACGAGCAGTACTTC.

The chain combines TRBV30 with TRBJ1-5, with 8 bases fitting TRBD1. The CDR3 loop spans 18 amino acids. Trimming removed 2 bases from V and 2 bases from J; junction bases left unmatched: 14. The V gene's germline CDR1 is GTSNPN and CDR2 SVGIG (reference sequence). The CDR3 loop reads CAWSPPGQGLYGNQPQHF. The CDR3 bases are TGTGCCTGGAGTCCCCCCGGACAGGGTCTCTATGGCAATCAGCCCCAGCATTTT.

This chain joins TRBV4-1 and TRBJ2-7, with 11 positions matching TRBD2. CDR1 MGHRA and CDR2 YSYEKL come from the germline V gene. Unmatched junction bases numbered 2, after V lost 4 bases and J lost 0 bases. The length of the CDR3 is 15 residues. Here the CDR3 DNA reads TGCGCCAGCAGCCCCGGACTAGCGGGCTCCTACGAGCAGTACTTC. Its protein is CASSPGLAGSYEQYF.

The V call is TRBV29-1, the J call TRBJ2-7; 8 positions agree with TRBD2. CDR3 length: 13 amino acids. V lost 7 bases to trimming and J lost 2 bases; unmatched junction nucleotides: 7. CDR1 is SQVTM, CDR2 ANQGSEA, per germline. The DNA for the CDR3 is TGCAGCGGAATTAGCGGGGAACCCTACGAGCAGTACTTC. Amino acid sequence: CSGISGEPYEQYF.